This T cell receptor (beta chain) was obtained from a study of STAT3 mutations in large granular lymphocyte leukemia. General observations from the study: At least one immunodominant TCR beta clonotype appeared in every T-cell large granular lymphocyte leukemia patient.

The CDR3 contains 15 residues. V trimming: 6 bases; J trimming: 4 bases; junction bases outside the gene matches: 10. Germline CDR1 LNHDA, CDR2 SQIVND (reference sequence). As to this clone: Its antigen remains unidentified.

TCRdb's copy holds only in-frame clones and misses some; the assay was immunoSEQ multiplex PCR. Among about 10,000 clones listed, roughly 87% were seen once. The V and J genes are TRBV19 and TRBJ2-3, with 7 positions matching TRBD2. The sequence was obtained from a man between 60 and 75 years old with T-cell large granular lymphocyte leukemia. Some clones in this sample may be carry-over from other donors' samples. The source material was peripheral blood mononuclear cells. CDR3 loop: CASRPPGRLADTQYF. In DNA, the CDR3 is TGTGCCAGTAGGCCGCCCGGGAGGTTGGCAGATACGCAGTATTTT. Complete variable domain (other parts from reference TRBV19 and TRBJ2-3): DGGITQSPKYLFRKEGQNVTLSCEQNLNHDAMYWYRQDPGQGLRLIYYSQIVNDFQKGDIAEGYSVSREKKESFPLTVTSAQKNPTAFYLCASRPPGRLADTQYFGPGTRLTVL.